Included here is one TCR beta chain sequence, with context. In the original analysis: Nucleated cell number was recorded as an estimate derived from reference gene primer amplification. The table came from immunoSEQ multiplex PCR; TCRdb's copy has only in-frame clones and leaves some out. From that table come the V and J calls and clone size; the DNA was used to work out D and trimming. This table has some 30,000 clones, 85% appearing once. This sample is drawn from a study of blood T cell repertoires in COVID-19. About the research overall: Acute and convalescent COVID-19 specimens originated in the United States, Italy and Spain. The analysed material was cDNA or gDNA that came from T cells, B-cell-depleted T cells, or PBMCs.

Trimming took 5 bases from V and 4 from J; bases not matched to a gene: 6. The CDR3 extends over 14 amino acids. CDR1 is SGHTA and CDR2 is FQGNSA in the germline V gene. The rearrangement uses TRBV7-2 and TRBJ2-7; 9 bases agree with TRBD1. The TCR sequence derives from an older woman with active COVID-19. The sample consisted of peripheral blood. The CDR3 sequence: CASSRDRAQYEQYF. CDR3 coding DNA: TGTGCCAGCAGCCGGGACAGGGCCCAATACGAGCAGTACTTC.